This record concerns one T cell receptor (beta chain) sequence. One end of the junction fails to match germline, which may point to a read error. This entry is derived from a study of blood T cells in healthy people across ages. Through a sample-barcoded 5' primer and a J-beta primer mix, a second PCR was run for roughly 6 to 11 cycles. TCRdb fed the 5' RACE reads into MiXCR, producing one record per CDR3 protein. This sample has roughly 800,000 distinct CDR3 sequences, with roughly 64% found just once. In germline, CDR1 is ENHRY, CDR2 SYGVKD. This CDR3 is built from 12 residues. This chain connects TRBV10-3 to TRBJ2-3; D might be TRBD1 (5 bases). The sequence was obtained from a man aged 25-45 years in good health. Sequenced material: blood. The CDR3 spells CALPPQTETQYF. The CDR3 nucleotides read TGTGCCCTCCCTCCACAGACAGAGACGCAGTATTTT.